These T cell receptor beta chains were read from a single sample in a study of blood T cell repertoires in COVID-19. Data came from immunoSEQ multiplex PCR; TCRdb stores just in-frame clones and leaves some out. The table includes some 200,000 clones, approximately 80% detected once. Sequenced: peripheral blood. These TCRs come from a human donor in a cohort sampled during active COVID-19. Each CDR3 is given with its conserved first and last residue. A D gene is named only where the DNA matches it firmly. Clone size is not always given. Where it is, it says once, few, many or a class for expanded clones.

v_call	j_call	clone_size	d_call	cdr3_nt	cdr3_aa
TRBV4-1	TRBJ2-3	-	TRBD2	TGCGCCAGCAGCCCGACTAGCGGGATCAGCACAGATACGCAGTATTTT	CASSPTSGISTDTQYF
TRBV14	TRBJ2-2	-	TRBD2	TGTGCCAGCAGCCCCGGACTAGCGGGAGTCGCCGGGGAGCTGTTTTTT	CASSPGLAGVAGELFF
TRBV25-1	TRBJ2-3	few	TRBD1	TGTGCCAGCAGTGAAAAGGCGACAGGGAGACGCGCAGATACGCAGTATTTT	CASSEKATGRRADTQYF
TRBV5-1	TRBJ2-3	-	-	TGCGCCAGCAGCTTGGCCGGGAAAGGGATGGATACGCAGTATTTT	CASSLAGKGMDTQYF
TRBV6-1	TRBJ2-5	-	TRBD1	TGTGCCAGCAGTGAAGCCTACAGGGGAACGACCCAGTACTTC	CASSEAYRGTTQYF
TRBV28	TRBJ2-7	-	-	TGTGCCAGCATAAAGGGGTTAGCGGCGAGCTCCTACGAGCAGTACTTC	CASIKGLAASSYEQYF
TRBV30	TRBJ1-5	-	TRBD1	TGTGCCTGGAGTAGGACAGGGTACCCGCCCCAGCATTTT	CAWSRTGYPPQHF
TRBV12-1	TRBJ1-2	-	-	TGTGCCAGCAGCTCCCCCGGGACAGGTCTTTTCTATGGCTACACCTTC	CASSSPGTGLFYGYTF
TRBV11-2	TRBJ1-2	-	TRBD1	TGTGCCAGCAGCCGAGGGACAGGGGAGGCGTCTGGCTATGGCTACACCTTC	CASSRGTGEASGYGYTF
TRBV19	TRBJ2-2	-	-	TGTGCCAGTAGTATACTCGGGGAGCTGTTTTTT	CASSILGELFF
TRBV12-3/TRBV12-4	TRBJ2-3	once	TRBD1	TGTGCCAGCAGTTTAACGGACAGGAATACGCAGTATTTT	CASSLTDRNTQYF
TRBV18	TRBJ2-7	few	-	TGTGCCAGCTCACCTGGGACAAAACTGTACAACGAGCAGTACTTC	CASSPGTKLYNEQYF
TRBV30	TRBJ2-1	once	-	TGTGCCTGGAGTGTGTTTGGACAAATTTACAATGAGCAGTTCTTC	CAWSVFGQIYNEQFF
TRBV5-5	TRBJ2-7	-	-	TGTGCCAGCAGCTTGGATTCTACCCGGTGGGAGCAGTACTTC	CASSLDSTRWEQYF
TRBV19	TRBJ1-5	-	TRBD1	TGTGCCAGTAGTGCCCGGGACAGGGGGTACAACAATCAGCCCCAGCATTTT	CASSARDRGYNNQPQHF
TRBV6-5	TRBJ2-7	-	TRBD2	TGTGCCAGCAGTTCTATTCTAGCGGGAGACGAGCAGTACTTC	CASSSILAGDEQYF
TRBV9	TRBJ2-2	-	TRBD2	TGTGCCAGCAGCGTAAATCGGGAGGGCACCGGGGAGCTGTTTTTT	CASSVNREGTGELFF
TRBV7-4	TRBJ2-1	-	-	TGTGCCAGCACCAAGATGTCGCTAGCGTCCTACAATGAGCAGTTCTTC	CASTKMSLASYNEQFF
TRBV19	TRBJ2-1	-	TRBD2	TGTGCCAGTAGTATACTAGCGGGAGGGCCTAGTGAGCAGTTCTTC	CASSILAGGPSEQFF
TRBV5-6	TRBJ2-7	-	-	TGTGCCAGCAGCCCGGGACTGAACTACGAGCAGTACTTC	CASSPGLNYEQYF
TRBV30	TRBJ1-5	-	-	TGTGCCTGGAGTGTTCGGGGACAGCCCCAGCATTTT	CAWSVRGQPQHF
TRBV19	TRBJ2-7	-	-	TGTGCCAGTAGTATAGGCAGGGTTGGTGAGCAGTACTTC	CASSIGRVGEQYF
TRBV13	TRBJ2-5	-	-	TGTGCCAGCAGCCCCCAGGGGCTCCAAGAGACCCAGTACTTC	CASSPQGLQETQYF
TRBV29-1	TRBJ1-2	-	TRBD1	TGCAGCGTCCAGATCGGGACAGGAAACTATGGCTACACCTTC	CSVQIGTGNYGYTF
TRBV28	TRBJ1-1	-	TRBD1	TGTGCCAGCAGTCGGGGGGACAGGCTACCGATTGAAGCTTTCTTT	CASSRGDRLPIEAFF
TRBV5-1	TRBJ2-3	-	-	TGCGCCAGCAGCGCCCCTACTGATACGCAGTATTTT	CASSAPTDTQYF
TRBV2	TRBJ2-6	-	TRBD1	TGTGCCAGCAGTGAAAGACAGGGCCGAGGAGCCAACGTCCTGACTTTC	CASSERQGRGANVLTF
TRBV10-1	TRBJ2-1	-	-	TGCGCCAGCAGTGAGTCAGGAGGGCTTGACAATGAGCAGTTCTTC	CASSESGGLDNEQFF
TRBV2	TRBJ2-5	-	-	TGTGCCAGCAGTCAGGGGTCTCAAGAGACCCAGTACTTC	CASSQGSQETQYF
TRBV11-1	TRBJ2-7	-	TRBD1	TGTGCCAGCAGCTTAGCCAGTCCCGGGACAGGGAGCGAGCAGTACTTC	CASSLASPGTGSEQYF
TRBV7-9	TRBJ1-4	-	-	TGTGCCAGCAGCTCCACAGGGACGGCTGAAAAACTGTTTTTT	CASSSTGTAEKLFF
TRBV12-3/TRBV12-4	TRBJ2-5	-	-	TGTGCCAGCAGTCCCGACTACCAAGAGACCCAGTACTTC	CASSPDYQETQYF
TRBV27	TRBJ1-1	once	-	TGTGCCAGCAGGGCAGGGCGTCGGACTGAAGCTTTCTTT	CASRAGRRTEAFF
TRBV19	TRBJ2-7	few	TRBD2	TGTGCCAGTAGTACCCCTGTGGAGCGGGGGACCTACGAGCAGTACTTC	CASSTPVERGTYEQYF
TRBV5-1	TRBJ2-3	-	TRBD2	TGCGCCAGCAGCTTGGGACTAGCGGGAGTTGGCACAGATACGCAGTATTTT	CASSLGLAGVGTDTQYF
TRBV5-1	TRBJ1-1	-	TRBD1	TGCGCCAGCAGCTCGGGACAGGGTTACACTGAAGCTTTCTTT	CASSSGQGYTEAFF
TRBV7-9	TRBJ2-1	-	-	TGTGCCAGCAGCTTCGGCACCGAGGTTGTATATGACAATGAGCAGTTCTTC	CASSFGTEVVYDNEQFF
TRBV6-6	TRBJ2-1	-	TRBD2	TGTGCCAGCAGTCGTAGCGGGAGTTCGTACAATGAGCAGTTCTTC	CASSRSGSSYNEQFF
TRBV10-2	TRBJ2-1	few	TRBD1	TGCGCCAGCAGCTTGGGGACAGACTACAATGAGCAGTTCTTC	CASSLGTDYNEQFF